The clone carrying this T cell receptor beta chain was seen at least ten times. Its antigen is unknown. Germline CDR1 SGHTA, CDR2 FQGNSA. The CDR3 sequence is 13 residues long. Trimming pared 8 bases from V and 5 bases from J, leaving 14 bases between. This sample is part of a study of T-cell memory formation after mild COVID-19. TCRdb analysed the 5' RACE reads with MiXCR anew, one entry per CDR3 protein. The table has about 390,000 distinct CDR3 sequences, approximately 21% seen once. General study points: A subset of responding clones appeared in pre-infection memory, suggesting cross-reactive memory joined. Clones which contracted sat mainly in CM and EM if CD4+, and in EMRA if CD8+. Specificity for SARS-CoV-2 was not confirmed among the second-wave clones peaking on day 37.

The clonotype was recovered from an adult woman who had mild COVID-19 (a few samples of this study predate the infection). Cell type and time point are not known. The sequenced sample was PBMCs or a T cell subset sorted from them (not recorded which). The chain links TRBV7-2 to TRBJ2-3; weak D call: TRBD2 (6 bases). CDR3 residues: CASHPGEVDTQYF. The CDR3, as DNA: TGTGCCAGCCACCCGGGGGAGGTAGATACGCAGTATTTT. Supplemented by reference TRBV7-2 and TRBJ2-3, the full variable domain reads GAGVSQSPSNKVTEKGKDVELRCDPISGHTALYWYRQSLGQGLEFLIYFQGNSAPDKSGLPSDRFSAERTGGSVSTLTIQRTQQEDSAVYLCASHPGEVDTQYFGPGTRLTVL.